This T cell receptor (beta chain) was sequenced for a study of T cell responses to AZD1222 COVID-19 vaccine. Study-level points and caveats: An increase in Spike-specific TCR breadth and depth was observed after two AZD1222 doses. Donors were largely white British and mainly female; clonal diversity was possibly underestimated. Sampling that yielded the repertoires occurred only after the peak T cell response.

Assay: immunoSEQ multiplex PCR; the TCRdb copy retains only in-frame clones and omits some. The sample contains about 150,000 clones, over 90% of which appear only once. In regard to this clone: Its antigen is undetermined.

CDR1 is SEHNR and CDR2 is FQNEAQ in the germline V gene (reference sequence). Deletions cut 1 base from V and 5 bases from J, with 15 bases between. CDR3 length: 15 amino acids. The sequence was obtained from an adult in good health. The specimen was peripheral blood, collected on day 0 of AZD1222 vaccination. The chain is built from TRBV7-9 and TRBJ2-7; D may correspond to TRBD1 or TRBD2 (5 bases each). CDR3: CASSLGLGTADEQYF. The CDR3 DNA reads TGTGCCAGCAGCTTAGGATTGGGGACCGCTGACGAGCAGTACTTC.